The clone carrying this T cell receptor (beta chain) has a handful of counts. The antigen is not known. Trimming took off 7 bases at V and 5 bases at J, with 13 bases between the two ends. The CDR3 is 13 residues long. This entry belongs to a study of blood T cells in healthy people across ages. Study outcomes and limitations: Estimates of total diversity, which came from one million sequenced T cells, were considered to be underestimates.

A second PCR, run for roughly 7 to 11 cycles, used a sample-barcoded 5' primer plus a J-beta primer mix. TCRdb re-derived calls from the 5' RACE reads in MiXCR, one entry per CDR3 protein. The sample has roughly 730,000 distinct CDR3 sequences, 56% seen once; the top ten hold 25% to 30%. This receptor was obtained from a middle-aged man in good health. Input material: blood. This chain connects TRBV12-3 or TRBV12-4 to TRBJ2-3; TRBD1 or TRBD2 may be the D gene (6 bases each). For the CDR3, the DNA is TGTGCCAGCATGGGGGGCCGGAGAGATACGCAGTATTTT. This encodes CASMGGRRDTQYF.